Listed below are T cell receptor beta chains from one sample, sequenced in a study of blood T cell repertoires in COVID-19. Here immunoSEQ multiplex PCR was the method, and the copy in TCRdb shows in-frame clones only, minus some. The table includes some 290,000 clones, roughly nine tenths detected once. Sequenced input: PBMCs or T cells enriched from blood (not recorded which). The receptors originated from a woman between 25 and 40 years old who had been exposed to COVID-19. The CDR3 runs from the conserved cysteine through the conserved F or W. Each record gives: clone size, J gene, D gene, V gene, CDR3 protein, CDR3 DNA. D genes are given only for firm matches. Not all rows give a size; the values are once, few, many and, for expanded clones, a class.

>once|TRBJ1-2|.|TRBV6-1
CASSDKDSRGGYTF
TGTGCCAGCAGTGATAAGGACTCAAGAGGGGGCTACACCTTC
>.|TRBJ1-5|.|TRBV19
CASSIDPGYQPQHF
TGTGCCAGTAGTATAGACCCCGGTTATCAGCCCCAGCATTTT
>.|TRBJ1-5|TRBD1|TRBV28
CASSLGTGGTIRNQPQHF
TGTGCCAGCAGCTTAGGGACAGGGGGCACGATTCGCAATCAGCCCCAGCATTTT
>.|TRBJ1-1|.|TRBV6-1
CASSERGAYTEAFF
TGTGCCAGCAGTGAACGCGGGGCATACACTGAAGCTTTCTTT
>.|TRBJ2-4|TRBD1|TRBV7-9
CASSFYGQGAVWDIQYF
TGTGCCAGCAGCTTCTACGGACAGGGGGCGGTCTGGGACATTCAGTACTTC
>.|TRBJ1-1|.|TRBV6-1
CASSERGKASEAFF
TGTGCCAGCAGTGAAAGGGGGAAGGCGTCTGAAGCTTTCTTT
>.|TRBJ1-3|TRBD1|TRBV4-3
CASSQDRDSGNTIYF
TGCGCCAGCAGCCAAGACCGGGACAGTGGAAACACCATATATTTT
>.|TRBJ2-7|TRBD1|TRBV7-3
CASSPRGDRGTYEQYF
TGTGCCAGCAGCCCTAGAGGGGACAGGGGAACCTACGAGCAGTACTTC
>.|TRBJ2-1|TRBD2|TRBV5-1
CASSGTSGGVGEQFF
TGCGCCAGCAGCGGGACTAGCGGGGGGGTCGGTGAGCAGTTCTTC
>once|TRBJ1-1|.|TRBV30
CAWSVNKNTEAFF
TGTGCCTGGAGTGTGAACAAAAACACTGAAGCTTTCTTT
>.|TRBJ1-2|.|TRBV4-1
CASSQGAGLQNYGYTF
TGCGCCAGCAGCCAAGGCGCAGGCCTCCAGAACTATGGCTACACCTTC
>.|TRBJ1-2|.|TRBV30
CAWDGQGWYGYTF
TGTGCCTGGGATGGGCAGGGTTGGTATGGCTACACCTTC
>.|TRBJ2-7|TRBD2|TRBV7-2
CASCRTGGEDEQYF
TGTGCCAGCTGTAGAACCGGGGGGGAGGACGAGCAGTACTTC
>few|TRBJ1-6|.|TRBV5-5
CASSDRNSPLHF
TGTGCCAGCAGCGACAGAAATTCACCCCTCCACTTT
>once|TRBJ2-6|.|TRBV4-2
CASSQSGSNSGANVLTF
TGTGCCAGCAGCCAATCCGGGTCAAACTCTGGGGCCAACGTCCTGACTTTC
>.|TRBJ2-2|.|TRBV11-1
CASSAGTPRTGELFF
TGTGCCAGCAGCGCCGGAACACCGAGGACCGGGGAGCTGTTTTTT
>.|TRBJ1-2|TRBD1|TRBV19
CASTGQGFRNYGYTF
TGTGCCAGTACCGGACAGGGGTTTAGGAACTATGGCTACACCTTC
>.|TRBJ2-1|.|TRBV14
CASSQPTSYEQFF
TGTGCCAGCAGCCAACCAACTAGTTATGAGCAGTTCTTC
>.|TRBJ1-1|.|TRBV10-3
CAISDSGKTEAFF
TGTGCCATCAGTGATTCAGGGAAAACTGAAGCTTTCTTT
>.|TRBJ1-1|TRBD1|TRBV6-5
CASSRTGGTEAFF
TGTGCCAGCAGTCGAACAGGGGGGACTGAAGCTTTCTTT
>.|TRBJ2-1|.|TRBV4-2
CASSQAGGRHVGNEQFF
TGTGCCAGCAGCCAAGCAGGGGGGCGGCACGTTGGGAATGAGCAGTTCTTC
>.|TRBJ1-4|TRBD1|TRBV2
CASRSGQWDLGEKLFF
TGTGCCAGCCGTTCGGGACAGTGGGACTTGGGGGAAAAACTGTTTTTT
>.|TRBJ1-4|TRBD1|TRBV30
CAWSDNEGASEKLFF
TGTGCCTGGAGTGATAATGAGGGGGCGAGTGAAAAACTGTTTTTT
>.|TRBJ1-1|TRBD1|TRBV2
CASSPPGGGNTEAFF
TGTGCCAGCAGTCCCCCAGGGGGCGGGAACACTGAAGCTTTCTTT
>.|TRBJ1-2|.|TRBV12-3/TRBV12-4
CASSQRLAGYTF
TGTGCCAGCAGCCAACGACTCGCCGGCTACACCTTC
>.|TRBJ1-4|.|TRBV7-9
CASSLTREKLFF
TGTGCCAGCAGCCTTACGAGGGAAAAACTGTTTTTT
>.|TRBJ1-2|TRBD1|TRBV30
CAWDRGFNLNYGYTF
TGTGCCTGGGACAGGGGCTTCAACCTTAACTATGGCTACACCTTC
>.|TRBJ1-1|TRBD1|TRBV5-4
CASSLADRAYTEAFF
TGTGCCAGCAGCTTGGCTGACAGGGCGTACACTGAAGCTTTCTTT
>.|TRBJ2-3|TRBD2|TRBV7-6
CASSLSGGARDTQYF
TGTGCCAGCAGCTTAAGCGGGGGGGCCAGAGATACGCAGTATTTT
>.|TRBJ1-1|TRBD1|TRBV4-1
CASSRIGQGAGTEAFF
TGCGCCAGCAGCCGAATCGGACAGGGCGCGGGAACTGAAGCTTTCTTT
>.|TRBJ1-3|TRBD1|TRBV5-4
CASSLTGAASSGNTIYF
TGTGCCAGCAGCCTTACAGGGGCCGCCTCCTCTGGAAACACCATATATTTT
>once|TRBJ2-7|TRBD1|TRBV5-4
CASSPTPGTAFTYEQYF
TGTGCCAGCAGCCCAACTCCCGGGACAGCTTTCACCTACGAGCAGTACTTC
>.|TRBJ2-5|TRBD1|TRBV20-1
CSASWDRRHETQYF
TGCAGTGCTAGTTGGGACAGGAGGCACGAGACCCAGTACTTC
>.|TRBJ2-2|TRBD2|TRBV10-3
CAISLAGNTGELFF
TGTGCCATCTCGCTAGCGGGGAACACCGGGGAGCTGTTTTTT
>.|TRBJ1-1|.|TRBV7-2
CASSLWGGAGAFF
TGTGCCAGCAGCTTATGGGGGGGCGCGGGAGCTTTCTTT
>.|TRBJ2-5|.|TRBV4-1
CASSQEGRGFQETQYF
TGCGCCAGCAGCCAAGAGGGACGGGGGTTTCAAGAGACCCAGTACTTC
>few|TRBJ1-5|.|TRBV5-6
CASSFARRSQPQHF
TGTGCCAGCAGCTTCGCGAGAAGGAGTCAGCCCCAGCATTTT
>.|TRBJ2-2|TRBD2|TRBV2
CASTYRPGLANNTGELFF
TGTGCCAGCACCTATAGGCCGGGACTAGCGAATAACACCGGGGAGCTGTTTTTT
>.|TRBJ2-7|.|TRBV3-1/TRBV3-2
CASSQGSSFYEQYF
TGTGCCAGCAGCCAAGGGTCTAGCTTTTACGAGCAGTACTTC
>once|TRBJ1-1|.|TRBV7-6
CASSLQGNVRKAFF
TGTGCCAGCAGCCTCCAGGGGAATGTGCGGAAAGCTTTCTTT
>once|TRBJ2-1|TRBD1|TRBV5-1
CASRWTGEGEQFF
TGCGCCAGCAGGTGGACAGGCGAGGGTGAGCAGTTCTTC
>.|TRBJ1-1|TRBD1|TRBV6-5
CASQPGGTEAFF
TGTGCCAGCCAACCAGGGGGCACTGAAGCTTTCTTT
>.|TRBJ1-5|.|TRBV19
CASSVFSNQPQHF
TGTGCCAGTAGCGTTTTTAGCAATCAGCCCCAGCATTTT
>.|TRBJ1-4|.|TRBV6-5
CASSIQNEKLFF
TGTGCCAGCAGCATCCAAAATGAAAAACTGTTTTTT
>.|TRBJ2-5|TRBD1|TRBV5-1
CASSLVTGGQETQYF
TGCGCCAGCAGCTTGGTGACAGGGGGCCAAGAGACCCAGTACTTC
>.|TRBJ1-1|.|TRBV6-5
CASSPTRQSTEAFF
TGTGCCAGCAGTCCGACCCGACAGAGCACTGAAGCTTTCTTT
>.|TRBJ2-2|.|TRBV7-9
CASSLALGANTGELFF
TGTGCCAGCAGCTTAGCGTTAGGGGCGAACACCGGGGAGCTGTTTTTT
>.|TRBJ1-2|TRBD1|TRBV7-9
CASSLDGTGTGYTF
TGTGCCAGCAGCTTAGACGGGACAGGAACCGGCTACACCTTC
>once|TRBJ2-1|TRBD2|TRBV4-1
CASSQPSGGKGEQFF
TGCGCCAGCAGCCAACCTAGCGGGGGTAAGGGTGAGCAGTTCTTC
>.|TRBJ1-1|.|TRBV27
CASSLIGANTEAFF
TGTGCCAGCAGTTTGATAGGAGCGAACACTGAAGCTTTCTTT
>.|TRBJ1-6|TRBD1|TRBV19
CASKRTGNSPLHF
TGTGCCAGTAAGCGGACAGGAAATTCACCCCTCCACTTT
>.|TRBJ2-1|.|TRBV24-1
CATSDSLLTASVQFF
TGTGCCACCAGTGATTCCCTTCTGACAGCAAGTGTGCAGTTCTTC
>once|TRBJ1-2|.|TRBV19
CASSPGGSHNYGYTF
TGTGCCAGTAGCCCAGGTGGGAGCCATAACTATGGCTACACCTTC